These 31 T cell receptor beta chains share one sample of origin, sequenced in a study of beta chain features in type 1 diabetes (dated by TCRdb to 2016 to 2018). Study-wide conclusions, independent of this receptor: A moderate but significant shortening of TCRB CDR3 length was observed in type 1 diabetes patients in all four CD4+ subsets.

The library came from the immunoSEQ multiplex PCR assay. The High Capacity cDNA Reverse Transcription Kit was used to reverse transcribe all of the isolated RNA, meaning that expressed TCRB transcripts were what got sequenced. TCRdb's version of the immuneACCESS table is confined to in-frame rearrangements and falls short of the full clone set. An unresolved V gene accounts for under half of the shortfall where checked; the remainder is of unknown origin. In all, the sample holds roughly 700,000 clones, and 13% of those were seen once. The ten largest clonotypes hold less than 0.025% of the sample. These TCRs' antigens remain unknown. Sequencing was carried out using naive CD4+ T cells from blood. The cell subset or site label on this specimen signifies: true naive CD4+ T cells. The receptors were sampled from a man younger than 35 with type 1 diabetes.

This clone appeared a few times. The chain recombines TRBV5-4 with TRBJ2-5, with D tentatively TRBD1 (6 bases). The CDR3 is 14 amino acids. In germline, CDR1 is SGHNT, CDR2 YYREEE (reference sequence). V gave up 5 bases and J gave up 1 base, with 12 bases separating them. DNA of the CDR3: TGTGCCAGCAGACCTGGACAGAGCCAAGAGACCCAGTACTTC. Its translation is CASRPGQSQETQYF.

CDR3 in DNA: TGTGCCAGCAGTGACGGACAACTTAATGAGCAGTTCTTC. This translates into CASSDGQLNEQFF. The chain employs TRBV6-4 and TRBJ2-1, with a weak D call TRBD1 (5 bases). The CDR3 loop spans 13 amino acids. V was pared by 2 bases and J by 7 bases, with 9 bases between. Germline-derived CDR1 and CDR2 are MRHNA and SNTAGT.

A few counts support this clone. V usage is TRBV5-4 and J usage is TRBJ1-1; D remains ambiguous. The V end lost 4 bases, the J end lost 8 bases, and 15 bases lay between the germline ends. This CDR3 region has 13 residues. The germline V gene encodes CDR1 SGHNT and CDR2 YYREEE (reference sequence). The CDR3 protein is CASSTTGRREAFF. In nucleotides, the CDR3 is TGTGCCAGCAGCACGACCGGACGGAGAGAAGCTTTCTTT.

V and J are TRBV29-1 and TRBJ1-2, with D tentatively TRBD1 (5 bases). Germline values: CDR1 SQVTM, CDR2 ANQGSEA. The CDR3 consists of 13 residues. Trimming left V 0 bases short and J 8 bases short, with 13 bases between. The CDR3 region is CSVEDRRQFGYTF. The DNA of the CDR3 is TGCAGCGTTGAAGATCGCAGACAGTTCGGCTACACCTTC. Supplemented by reference TRBV29-1 and TRBJ1-2, the full variable domain reads SAVISQKPSRDICQRGTSLTIQCQVDSQVTMMFWYRQQPGQSLTLIATANQGSEATYESGFVIDKFPISRPNLTFSTLTVSNMSPEDSSIYLCSVEDRRQFGYTFGSGTRLTVV.

This chain links TRBV28 with TRBJ2-3, with D unclear. Germline loops: CDR1 MDHEN, CDR2 SYDVKM. Deletions cut 5 bases from V and 2 bases from J, with 14 bases between. The CDR3 is made up of 15 amino acids. The DNA of the CDR3 is TGTGCCAGCAGTCCGCCCCTCGCAAACACAGATACGCAGTATTTT. Protein product: CASSPPLANTDTQYF.

About this clone: Other DNA sequences in this specimen translate into the identical CDR3. The chain has TRBV30 and TRBJ2-5; TRBD2 aligns across 14 bases. V lost 1 base, J lost 5 bases, and 0 bases stayed unmatched. CDR1 and CDR2 from the germline V gene are GTSNPN and SVGIG (reference sequence). The CDR3 loop spans 14 amino acids. CDR3: CAWSGLAGGETQYF. CDR3 sequence (DNA): TGTGCCTGGAGTGGACTAGCGGGGGGGGAGACCCAGTACTTC.

V usage is TRBV7-2 and J usage is TRBJ2-5, with D perhaps matching TRBD2 (7 bases). Germline V gene sequence: CDR1 SGHTA, CDR2 FQGNSA. V lost 1 base and J 5 bases, leaving 14 bases between the germline ends. The CDR3 loop spans 15 amino acids. The CDR3 sequence is CASSLGVGGLETQYF. CDR3 nucleotides: TGTGCCAGCAGCTTAGGGGTCGGGGGGCTGGAGACCCAGTACTTC.

This clone was counted a few times. This chain links TRBV30 with TRBJ2-7; D is possibly TRBD1 or TRBD2 (7 bases each). The CDR3 is made up of 21 amino acids. V lost 0 bases to trimming and J lost 3 bases, with 33 bases between them. Germline loops: CDR1 GTSNPN, CDR2 SVGIG (reference sequence). The CDR3 DNA follows: TGTGCCTGGAGTGTCCCAAATCTCCGGGACAGAGAACTAGCGCGCTTCTACGAGCAGTACTTC. Protein sequence: CAWSVPNLRDRELARFYEQYF. Using reference TRBV30 and TRBJ2-7 for the parts outside the CDR3, the full variable domain is SQTIHQWPATLVQPVGSPLSLECTVEGTSNPNLYWYRQAAGRGLQLLFYSVGIGQISSEVPQNLSASRPQDRQFILSSKKLLLSDSGFYLCAWSVPNLRDRELARFYEQYFGPGTRLTVT.

This clone came up a few times. J is TRBJ2-1 and V is TRBV5-4; TRBD2 agrees at 8 bases. Germline assignment: CDR1 SGHNT and CDR2 YYREEE (reference sequence). With 3 bases clipped from V and 2 bases from J, the junction kept 10 bases outside the gene matches. There are 17 residues in the CDR3. CDR3 loop: CASSSDSGAPPYNEQFF. The CDR3 DNA reads as TGTGCCAGCAGCTCTGATAGCGGGGCTCCCCCCTACAATGAGCAGTTCTTC. The full variable domain, in which reference TRBV5-4 and TRBJ2-1 provide the parts outside the CDR3, is ETGVTQSPTHLIKTRGQQVTLRCSSQSGHNTVSWYQQALGQGPQFIFQYYREEENGRGNFPPRFSGLQFPNYSSELNVNALELDDSALYLCASSSDSGAPPYNEQFFGPGTRLTVL.

This clone appeared a few times. The chain uses TRBV12-5 and TRBJ1-5; TRBD1 matches 7 bases. This CDR3 has 19 residues. Germline CDR1 reads LGHNT; CDR2 reads FRNRAP. V was clipped by 1 base and J by 2 bases; unmatched bases: 14. The CDR3 region has the DNA TGTGCTAGTGGTTTGGAAACCAAAGCCCGTGACAGGGGCAATCAGCCCCAGCATTTT. This codes for CASGLETKARDRGNQPQHF.

This clone was counted a few times. The chain has TRBV7-2 and TRBJ1-2; 7 bases agree with TRBD1. Germline trimming cut 5 bases from V and 9 bases from J; bases unmatched to any gene: 3. Looked up from germline, CDR1 is SGHTA and CDR2 is FQGNSA. This CDR3 has 11 amino acids. CDR3 residues: CASSPGGRYTF. The CDR3 DNA reads TGTGCCAGCAGCCCAGGGGGGCGCTACACCTTC.

This clone has a handful of counts. The J gene is TRBJ1-5, the V gene TRBV4-1; 7 bases match TRBD1. The CDR3 runs to 15 residues. With 2 bases clipped from V and 4 bases from J, the junction kept 5 bases outside the gene matches. Germline V CDR1 and CDR2: MGHRA, YSYEKL. The CDR3 loop is CASSQIDRENQPQHF. The DNA for the CDR3 is TGCGCCAGCAGCCAAATAGACAGGGAAAATCAGCCCCAGCATTTT.

This clone was counted between two and nine times. The chain has TRBV4-1 and TRBJ2-5, with a tentative D call TRBD2 (6 bases). The V gene's germline CDR1 is MGHRA and CDR2 YSYEKL. The CDR3 is made up of 16 amino acids. V lost 0 bases and J 2 bases, leaving 13 bases between the germline ends. Written as DNA, the CDR3 is TGCGCCAGCAGCCAAGATAGCGCGGGGACTCAAGAGACCCAGTACTTC. It specifies CASSQDSAGTQETQYF.

The chain links TRBV4-1 to TRBJ1-3; D perhaps matches TRBD1 (6 bases). Germline V gives CDR1 MGHRA, CDR2 YSYEKL. V lost 0 bases and J lost 9, with 12 bases in between. This CDR3 contains 14 residues. For the CDR3, the DNA is TGCGCCAGCAGCCAAGAAACAGGGTGGACCACCATATATTTT. It translates to CASSQETGWTTIYF.

There are a few counts of this clone. The chain recombines TRBV29-1 with TRBJ1-3; D unclear. CDR3 length equals 14 residues. V was shortened by 4 bases and J by 0 bases, with 10 bases between the two germline ends. The germline CDR1 and CDR2 sequences are SQVTM and ANQGSEA. The CDR3 DNA follows: TGCAGCGTTGGGAGGCAGGACTCTGGAAACACCATATATTTT. Its translation is CSVGRQDSGNTIYF.

This chain joins TRBV29-1 and TRBJ1-4; D may be TRBD1 (5 bases). V was pared by 5 bases and J by 1 base, with 17 bases between. From germline, CDR1 is SQVTM and CDR2 ANQGSEA. This CDR3 has 16 residues. CDR3 sequence reads: CSVQGGTSGTNEKLFF. Here the CDR3 DNA reads TGCAGCGTTCAGGGTGGTACGTCGGGAACTAATGAAAAACTGTTTTTT.

This clone occurred a few times. The V and J genes are TRBV6-5 and TRBJ2-2; D possibly uses TRBD1 or TRBD2 (5 bases each). Germline V lookup: CDR1 MNHEY, CDR2 SVGAGI. The CDR3 is 16 amino acids. The V and J ends lost 4 bases and 3 bases respectively, with 15 bases between them. CDR3 nucleotides: TGTGCCAGCAGTTCCTGGAAATTGGGGGACACCGGGGAGCTGTTTTTT. This translates into CASSSWKLGDTGELFF.

V is TRBV4-1 and J is TRBJ1-5, with D possibly being TRBD1 (6 bases). Between the trimmed V and J ends, which lost 0 bases and 3 bases, there was a span of 12 bases. Germline loops: CDR1 MGHRA, CDR2 YSYEKL. The CDR3 contains 16 residues. The CDR3 reads CASSQEYRAINQPQHF. The CDR3 coding sequence is TGCGCCAGCAGCCAAGAATACAGGGCTATCAATCAGCCCCAGCATTTT.

The genes are TRBV2 and TRBJ1-5, with 11 bases that match TRBD1. Germline CDR1 and CDR2: SNHLY and FYNNEI. V was pared by 6 bases and J by 1 base, with 2 bases of the junction left unmatched. This CDR3 is 15 amino acids long. The CDR3 DNA reads TGTGCCAGCAGGGACAGGGGGCTGAGCAATCAGCCCCAGCATTTT. Protein product: CASRDRGLSNQPQHF.

This chain uses TRBV30 with TRBJ1-1; D is perhaps TRBD1 (6 bases). Trimming shortened V by 3 bases and J by 4 bases, and 12 bases separated the two germline ends. CDR1 and CDR2 from the germline V gene are GTSNPN and SVGIG (reference sequence). The CDR3 length is 13 residues. CDR3 in amino acids: CAWRATGRTEAFF. The CDR3 DNA is TGTGCCTGGAGAGCAACAGGGCGCACTGAAGCTTTCTTT.

The rearrangement joins TRBV7-6 to TRBJ1-4, with D tentatively TRBD1 (6 bases). Trimming pared 5 bases from V and 0 bases from J, leaving 13 bases between. Per germline, CDR1 SGHVS and CDR2 FNYEAQ. The CDR3 sequence is 16 residues long. The CDR3: CASSHRVEATNEKLFF. CDR3 DNA: TGTGCCAGCAGCCACAGGGTAGAAGCAACTAATGAAAAACTGTTTTTT.

V usage is TRBV7-2 and J usage is TRBJ2-3; a possible D gene is TRBD2 (6 bases). In germline, CDR1 is SGHTA, CDR2 FQGNSA. The V and J ends lost 1 base and 2 bases respectively, with 10 bases between them. The CDR3 runs 15 residues. The CDR3 DNA reads TGTGCCAGCAGCTTAGTTGGCGGGGTCACAGATACGCAGTATTTT. Translating it yields CASSLVGGVTDTQYF.

This clone occurred a few times. The rearrangement links TRBV19 to TRBJ2-7; TRBD2 matches at 9 bases. Germline assignment: CDR1 LNHDA and CDR2 SQIVND (reference sequence). The V gene end was trimmed by 5 bases and the J gene end by 2 bases; junction bases not matched to a gene: 7. The CDR3 is made up of 15 amino acids. The CDR3 DNA follows: TGTGCCAGTAGTTCGCTAGCGGGATCAACCTACGAGCAGTACTTC. It specifies CASSSLAGSTYEQYF. The variable domain in full, with the rest retrieved from reference TRBV19 and TRBJ2-7, is DGGITQSPKYLFRKEGQNVTLSCEQNLNHDAMYWYRQDPGQGLRLIYYSQIVNDFQKGDIAEGYSVSREKKESFPLTVTSAQKNPTAFYLCASSSLAGSTYEQYFGPGTRLTVT.

This clone has just a few counts. Other nucleotide sequences from this sample produce the same CDR3. J is TRBJ2-7 and V is TRBV28; D remains unclear. V was trimmed by 5 bases and J by 4 bases, leaving 3 bases between them. The CDR3 extends over 10 amino acids. CDR1 is MDHEN and CDR2 is SYDVKM in the germline V gene. The CDR3 loop reads CASSGYEQYF. CDR3 DNA: TGTGCCAGCAGTGGTTACGAGCAGTACTTC.

This clone was recorded a few times. This sequence joins TRBV14 and TRBJ1-6; D gene ambiguous. Germline CDR1 reads SGHDN; CDR2 reads FVKESK. There are 12 residues in the CDR3. The ends were cut back, 4 bases at V and 13 bases at J, with 11 bases in the middle. CDR3 residues: CASSLSTLPLHF. CDR3 DNA sequence: TGTGCCAGCAGCCTATCGACGCTTCCCCTCCACTTT.

With regard to this clone: Other DNA sequences in this specimen translate into the identical CDR3. The rearrangement uses TRBV29-1 and TRBJ1-1; D is uncertain. The CDR3 covers 13 residues. V gave up 4 bases and J gave up 0 bases, with 9 bases separating them. The germline gives CDR1 SQVTM, CDR2 ANQGSEA. The CDR3 region is CSVVSRLNTEAFF. The CDR3 coding sequence is TGCAGCGTTGTGTCTCGGTTGAACACTGAAGCTTTCTTT.

This clone was counted between two and nine times. The V call is TRBV4-2, the J call TRBJ2-2; TRBD2 might be the D (6 bases). Germline V gene lookup returns CDR1 LGHNA and CDR2 YNFKEQ. The ends were cut back, 0 bases at V and 1 base at J, with 12 bases in the middle. The CDR3 length is 17 residues. The CDR3 reads CASSQDGGEENTGELFF. DNA of the CDR3: TGTGCCAGCAGCCAAGACGGGGGAGAGGAGAACACCGGGGAGCTGTTTTTT.

This clone showed up just a few times. The chain carries TRBV14 and TRBJ1-2; D unclear. Germline V CDR1 and CDR2: SGHDN, FVKESK. V was trimmed by 4 bases and J by 2 bases, leaving 8 bases between them. The CDR3 sequence is 13 residues long. This CDR3 reads CASSLGVNYGYTF. DNA of the CDR3: TGTGCCAGCAGCCTTGGGGTCAACTATGGCTACACCTTC.

There are a few counts of this clone. The chain combines TRBV7-6 with TRBJ2-6; D unclear. V lost 1 base, J lost 3 bases, and 7 bases lay in between. Germline CDR1 and CDR2: SGHVS and FNYEAQ. CDR3 length: 15 residues. CDR3 in DNA: TGTGCCAGCAGCTTAGGACCTGGTGGGGCCAACGTCCTGACTTTC. This sequence encodes CASSLGPGGANVLTF.

Note on this clone: The identical CDR3 is also encoded by other nucleotide sequences in the sample. The gene calls are TRBV29-1 and TRBJ1-1; no firm D call. Trimming shortened V by 6 bases and J by 1 base, and 6 bases separated the two germline ends. This CDR3 is 11 amino acids long. In germline, CDR1 is SQVTM, CDR2 ANQGSEA. CDR3 sequence reads: CSVARNTEAFF. The CDR3 DNA is TGCAGCGTCGCCAGGAACACTGAAGCTTTCTTT.

The chain employs TRBV7-8 and TRBJ2-2, with D possibly TRBD2 on 6 matching bases. Germline V gene sequence: CDR1 SGHVS, CDR2 FQNEAQ. This CDR3 is 16 amino acids long. Trimming took off 7 bases at V and 0 bases at J, with 15 bases between the two ends. CDR3 sequence reads: CASTDPGLSNTGELFF. CDR3 nucleotide sequence: TGTGCCAGCACCGATCCGGGACTCTCGAACACCGGGGAGCTGTTTTTT. Using reference TRBV7-8 and TRBJ2-2 for the parts outside the CDR3, the full variable domain is GAGVSQSPRYKVAKRGQDVALRCDPISGHVSLFWYQQALGQGPEFLTYFQNEAQLDKSGLPSDRFFAERPEGSVSTLKIQRTQQEDSAVYLCASTDPGLSNTGELFFGEGSRLTVL.